The rows below give T cell receptor beta chains drawn from one sample of a study of blood T cell repertoires in COVID-19. Measured with immunoSEQ multiplex PCR; TCRdb has only the in-frame clones, and not every one. Among around 280,000 clones listed, around 85% were seen once. The sequenced sample was peripheral blood. Receptors originate from a woman in her forties or fifties with active or convalescent COVID-19. Both conserved end residues are part of each CDR3. A D gene is named only where the DNA matches it firmly. The listing skips clone size in some rows; elsewhere it reads once, few, many or a size class.

D: NA; J: TRBJ1-2; V: TRBV6-4; size: NA; DNA: TGTGCCAGCAGTGACTCAGGGGCAGCCACTGATGGCTACACCTTC; CDR3: CASSDSGAATDGYTF
D: NA; J: TRBJ1-6; V: TRBV5-6; size: NA; DNA: TGTGCCAGCAGCTTGGTCGGTGAACCCTTTAATTCACCCCTCCACTTT; CDR3: CASSLVGEPFNSPLHF
D: TRBD1; J: TRBJ2-2; V: TRBV18; size: few; DNA: TGTGCCAGCTCACCACTCCCCCAGGGGGAAACCGGGGAGCTGTTTTTT; CDR3: CASSPLPQGETGELFF
D: NA; J: TRBJ2-7; V: TRBV4-1; size: NA; DNA: TGCGCCAGCAGCCAGTATCTGTTCTACGAGCAGTACTTC; CDR3: CASSQYLFYEQYF
D: TRBD1; J: TRBJ2-1; V: TRBV15; size: NA; DNA: TGTGCCACCAGCAGAAACCGGGACAGGTATGGCAATGAGCAGTTCTTC; CDR3: CATSRNRDRYGNEQFF
D: NA; J: TRBJ1-1; V: TRBV2; size: NA; DNA: TGTGCCAGCAGTCCGGGTCCTGGTTGGACTGAAGCTTTCTTT; CDR3: CASSPGPGWTEAFF
D: TRBD1; J: TRBJ2-7; V: TRBV7-9; size: NA; DNA: TGTGCCAGCAGCTTAGTTGGAGCAGGGGGCGAGCAGTACTTC; CDR3: CASSLVGAGGEQYF
D: NA; J: TRBJ1-3; V: TRBV2; size: NA; DNA: TGTGCCAGCGGTATACCAGATATGTGGGGAAACACCATATATTTT; CDR3: CASGIPDMWGNTIYF
D: NA; J: TRBJ2-5; V: TRBV6-6; size: NA; DNA: TGTGCCATCGGGACATTAGGAGAGACCCAGTACTTC; CDR3: CAIGTLGETQYF
D: NA; J: TRBJ2-5; V: TRBV18; size: NA; DNA: TGTGCCAGCTCACCCAGAGGGTACCAAGAGACCCAGTACTTC; CDR3: CASSPRGYQETQYF
D: TRBD1; J: TRBJ1-5; V: TRBV2; size: NA; DNA: TGTGCCAGCAGTGAGGGAGGGACAGGGCGGTTTAATCAGCCCCAGCATTTT; CDR3: CASSEGGTGRFNQPQHF
D: TRBD1; J: TRBJ2-5; V: TRBV18; size: NA; DNA: TGTGCCAGCTCAGTGGGACAGGTGAACATAGAGACCCAGTACTTC; CDR3: CASSVGQVNIETQYF
D: NA; J: TRBJ2-5; V: TRBV6-1; size: NA; DNA: TGTGCCAGCAGTGATGGGGGACACAGAGAGACCCAGTACTTC; CDR3: CASSDGGHRETQYF
D: NA; J: TRBJ1-1; V: TRBV3-1/TRBV3-2; size: NA; DNA: TGTGCCAGCAGCCAAGATCTATCGAGGGCTTTCTTT; CDR3: CASSQDLSRAFF
D: TRBD2; J: TRBJ2-3; V: TRBV5-1; size: NA; DNA: TGCGCCAGCAGCTGGACCCCTAGCGGGAGTGGAGATACGCAGTATTTT; CDR3: CASSWTPSGSGDTQYF
D: TRBD2; J: TRBJ2-5; V: TRBV6-1; size: NA; DNA: TGTGCCAGCAGTGGGCAAGGACTAGCGGGAGGTGAGACCCAGTACTTC; CDR3: CASSGQGLAGGETQYF
D: TRBD1; J: TRBJ2-3; V: TRBV2; size: NA; DNA: TGTGCCAGCAGTGACTCCGCAGGGACAGGGAACACGCAGTATTTT; CDR3: CASSDSAGTGNTQYF
D: NA; J: TRBJ2-1; V: TRBV4-2; size: NA; DNA: TGTGCCAGCAGCCCCAGGACTGTAAATGAGCAGTTCTTC; CDR3: CASSPRTVNEQFF
D: NA; J: TRBJ1-2; V: TRBV19; size: NA; DNA: TGTGCCAGTAGTTCAGGCTTCTATGGCTACACCTTC; CDR3: CASSSGFYGYTF
D: TRBD1; J: TRBJ2-7; V: TRBV5-1; size: NA; DNA: TGCGCCAGCAGCCAACAGGGGTACGAGCAGTACTTC; CDR3: CASSQQGYEQYF
D: NA; J: TRBJ1-2; V: TRBV6-5; size: NA; DNA: TGTGCCAGCAGTTACTCGTTGCCAGGCGTAAATGGCTACACCTTC; CDR3: CASSYSLPGVNGYTF
D: TRBD1; J: TRBJ1-3; V: TRBV5-1; size: NA; DNA: TGCGCCAGCAGCGACCCGGGACAGGGGGCTGGAAACACCATATATTTT; CDR3: CASSDPGQGAGNTIYF
D: NA; J: TRBJ2-1; V: TRBV27; size: NA; DNA: TGTGCCAGCAGTTTATCGAATCGGAATGAGCAGTTCTTC; CDR3: CASSLSNRNEQFF
D: NA; J: TRBJ1-5; V: TRBV18; size: NA; DNA: TGTGCCAGCTCACCCGGGAGAGCTAGCAATCAGCCCCAGCATTTT; CDR3: CASSPGRASNQPQHF
D: TRBD2; J: TRBJ2-1; V: TRBV14; size: NA; DNA: TGTGCCAGCAGCCCTACCTTGCTGGCGGGAGTGAAAAATGAGCAGTTCTTC; CDR3: CASSPTLLAGVKNEQFF
D: NA; J: TRBJ2-2; V: TRBV6-2/TRBV6-3; size: NA; DNA: TGTGCCAGCAGCAAATTCGACACCGGTGTCGCCGGGGAGCTGTTTTTT; CDR3: CASSKFDTGVAGELFF
D: NA; J: TRBJ1-2; V: TRBV9; size: NA; DNA: TGTGCCAGCAGCGTAGAGGCGGGCCAGGGGCACTATGGCTACACCTTC; CDR3: CASSVEAGQGHYGYTF
D: TRBD2; J: TRBJ2-1; V: TRBV7-8; size: once; DNA: TGTGCCAGCAGCCCCCGGAGTAGCGGGAGTTTCGGCACCTACAATGAGCAGTTCTTC; CDR3: CASSPRSSGSFGTYNEQFF
D: NA; J: TRBJ2-1; V: TRBV5-1; size: NA; DNA: TGCGCCAGCAGCTTTGGGAGCTCCTACAATGAGCAGTTCTTC; CDR3: CASSFGSSYNEQFF
D: NA; J: TRBJ2-7; V: TRBV7-9; size: NA; DNA: TGTGCCAGCAGCTTAGTTTCCGGCGAGCAGTACTTC; CDR3: CASSLVSGEQYF
D: TRBD2; J: TRBJ2-2; V: TRBV3-1/TRBV3-2; size: NA; DNA: TGTGCCAGCAGCCAAGTTCCTAGCGGGACGTTTTCGGGGGAGCTGTTTTTT; CDR3: CASSQVPSGTFSGELFF
D: NA; J: TRBJ2-1; V: TRBV14; size: NA; DNA: TGTGCCAGCAGCCAAGGGTGGATGGCAGGGATGAATGAGCAGTTCTTC; CDR3: CASSQGWMAGMNEQFF
D: TRBD1; J: TRBJ2-1; V: TRBV19; size: NA; DNA: TGTGCCAGTACCAAGGACAGGGAGGCCTACAATGAGCAGTTCTTC; CDR3: CASTKDREAYNEQFF
D: NA; J: TRBJ2-7; V: TRBV6-1; size: NA; DNA: TGTGCCAGCAGTGAAGCGCTTCCTAGCCGCGAGCAGTACTTC; CDR3: CASSEALPSREQYF
D: NA; J: TRBJ1-3; V: TRBV6-2/TRBV6-3; size: NA; DNA: TGTGCCAGCAGTTTCGGGGGTTACGGTTCTGGAAACACCATATATTTT; CDR3: CASSFGGYGSGNTIYF
D: TRBD1; J: TRBJ1-1; V: TRBV18; size: few; DNA: TGTGCCAGCTCACGACAGGGTCGGGACACTGAAGCTTTCTTT; CDR3: CASSRQGRDTEAFF